These 4 T cell receptor beta chains share one sample of origin, sequenced in a study of T cell changes during pregnancy in multiple sclerosis. The repertoire was sequenced with immunoSEQ multiplex PCR; TCRdb's copy has only in-frame clones and lacks some. The sample lists under 85,000 clones, roughly nine tenths occurring once. Sequencing was performed on peripheral blood, taken in the third trimester of pregnancy. These receptor sequences come from a female donor with multiple sclerosis, enrolled in a pregnancy study.

The gene calls are TRBV29-1 and TRBJ2-6, with D possibly matching TRBD2 (5 bases). Germline values: CDR1 SQVTM, CDR2 ANQGSEA. The CDR3 has 12 residues. V dropped 4 bases and J dropped 12 bases, with 13 bases sitting between them. The CDR3 region has the DNA TGCAGCGTTGGAGGGCATCGTGGCGTCCTGACTTTC. It specifies CSVGGHRGVLTF. The full variable domain, completed using reference TRBV29-1 and TRBJ2-6, is SAVISQKPSRDICQRGTSLTIQCQVDSQVTMMFWYRQQPGQSLTLIATANQGSEATYESGFVIDKFPISRPNLTFSTLTVSNMSPEDSSIYLCSVGGHRGVLTFGAGSRLTVL.

The chain combines TRBV5-5 with TRBJ2-3; 9 nucleotides match TRBD1. V lost 4 bases and J lost 6; bases outside the gene matches: 12. Germline V CDR1 and CDR2: SGHKS, YYEKEE (reference sequence). This CDR3 is 16 amino acids long. CDR3 protein: CASSRWEGQGVDTQYF. The CDR3 nucleotides read TGTGCCAGCAGCCGGTGGGAGGGACAGGGAGTGGATACGCAGTATTTT.

The V call is TRBV29-1, the J call TRBJ2-1; D perhaps matches TRBD1 (6 bases). Germline CDR1 SQVTM, CDR2 ANQGSEA. V lost 7 bases, J lost 3 bases, and 10 bases lay in between. This CDR3 is built from 12 residues. This CDR3 reads CSAPDSYNEQFF. CDR3 DNA: TGCAGCGCTCCGGACAGCTACAATGAGCAGTTCTTC.

The chain combines TRBV19 with TRBJ2-3, with 7 bases identical to TRBD2. Germline assignment: CDR1 LNHDA and CDR2 SQIVND (reference sequence). J gave up 0 bases and V 4 bases, and 7 bases lay outside the gene matches. The CDR3 totals 16 residues. CDR3 DNA: TGTGCCAGTAGTAGTAGCGGGTTTCCTAGCACAGATACGCAGTATTTT. It translates to CASSSSGFPSTDTQYF. The variable domain in full, with the rest retrieved from reference TRBV19 and TRBJ2-3, is DGGITQSPKYLFRKEGQNVTLSCEQNLNHDAMYWYRQDPGQGLRLIYYSQIVNDFQKGDIAEGYSVSREKKESFPLTVTSAQKNPTAFYLCASSSSGFPSTDTQYFGPGTRLTVL.